The 3 T cell receptor beta chains presented below share a single source sample, sequenced in a study of blood T cell repertoires in COVID-19. Clones were sequenced by immunoSEQ multiplex PCR, and TCRdb holds only the in-frame ones, with some missing. The table includes 200,000 to 250,000 clones, over 80% detected once. The sequenced material came from peripheral blood. The receptors shown here come from a woman in her 30s with COVID-19, enrolled during active disease.

The rearrangement joins TRBV7-2 to TRBJ2-7; maybe TRBD1 (7 bases). This CDR3 comprises 15 residues. In germline, CDR1 is SGHTA, CDR2 FQGNSA. V lost 4 bases, J lost 4 bases, and 17 bases lay in between. The CDR3 here is CASSYHRGGPYEQYF. The DNA of the CDR3 is TGTGCCAGCAGCTATCACAGGGGAGGTCCGTACGAGCAGTACTTC.

This clone was counted a few times. This chain uses TRBV19 with TRBJ2-5; tentative D call: TRBD2 (7 bases). CDR1 and CDR2 (germline): LNHDA, SQIVND (reference sequence). The CDR3 totals 16 residues. V lost 6 bases and J 5 bases, leaving 22 bases between the germline ends. CDR3 sequence reads: CASSFRDTRGGETQYF. The CDR3 DNA reads TGTGCCAGTAGCTTTCGGGACACAAGGGGGGGGGAGACCCAGTACTTC. Complete variable domain (other parts from reference TRBV19 and TRBJ2-5): DGGITQSPKYLFRKEGQNVTLSCEQNLNHDAMYWYRQDPGQGLRLIYYSQIVNDFQKGDIAEGYSVSREKKESFPLTVTSAQKNPTAFYLCASSFRDTRGGETQYFGPGTRLLVL.

This chain connects TRBV7-2 to TRBJ1-2, with 9 bases aligning to TRBD1. Trimming cost V 6 bases and J 3 bases; bases outside gene matches: 17. Looked up from germline, CDR1 is SGHTA and CDR2 is FQGNSA. CDR3 length: 18 amino acids. CDR3 nucleotides: TGTGCCAGCAGTCCCCGCCCCCCGGGACAGGGCCGTGACTATGGCTACACCTTC. Translation gives CASSPRPPGQGRDYGYTF.